This entry is about one TCR beta chain. Its antigen remains unidentified. Between the trimmed V and J ends, which lost 4 bases and 2 bases, there was a span of 17 bases. CDR1 is MNHEY, CDR2 SVGAGI, per germline. The CDR3 contains 16 residues. The sample comes from a study of cytomegalovirus exposure and HLA in healthy donors. This PCR relied on a set of 60 Vbeta primers and 13 Jbeta primers. The protocol was immunoSEQ multiplex PCR, while the TCRdb copy is restricted to in-frame clones and leaves out a portion. The data show more than 95,000 clones, 80% seen once. Study-wide results and limits: As immune exposure information, only CMV serostatus was available. The study recorded about 160 TCR beta chains that were cytomegalovirus-associated.

The clonotype was recovered from a man aged 25-45 years in good health and CMV-seropositive. The V gene is TRBV6-5, the J gene TRBJ2-5, with D perhaps matching TRBD2 (6 bases). The sample was PBMCs. CDR3 in amino acids: CASSSWEEAGQETQYF. The CDR3, as DNA: TGTGCCAGCAGTTCCTGGGAGGAGGCGGGACAAGAGACCCAGTACTTC.